These 9 T cell receptor beta chains came from one sample sequenced in a study of tumor-infiltrating lymphocytes in primary liver carcinoma. RNA and DNA were co-extracted from around 20-30 mg of unsorted bulk tissue. TCR beta cDNA was made from 500 ng total RNA with a constant-region primer. Modified slightly, ARM-PCR produced TCR beta libraries over three nested multiplex PCR rounds. Running ten to eleven cycles apiece, the first two PCR rounds relied on TRBV1-TRBV30 forward primers together with a C-beta reverse primer. Via MiXCR, TCRdb re-called the multiplex PCR reads, giving one row per CDR3 protein. In the table there are 150,000 to 200,000 distinct CDR3 sequences, around four fifths of which are singletons. Sequencing was carried out using tumor tissue from primary liver carcinoma. These receptors all come from a man in his forties with primary liver carcinoma and hepatitis B virus infection.

This chain joins TRBV11-3 and TRBJ2-7, with D possibly being TRBD2 (6 bases). V was shortened by 6 bases and J by 3 bases, with 12 bases between the two germline ends. Germline V gene lookup returns CDR1 SGHNT and CDR2 YENEEA. This CDR3 is 13 amino acids long. The CDR3 is CASSVGLFYEQYF. The DNA for the CDR3 is TGTGCCAGCAGTGTGGGACTGTTCTACGAGCAGTACTTC.

Regarding this clonotype: Sequence at one end of the junction differs from germline and may be a read error. V is TRBV6-2 or TRBV6-3 and J is TRBJ2-1; 9 bases fit TRBD2. CDR1 MNHEY and CDR2 SVGEGT come from the germline V gene. The CDR3 spans 15 residues. The CDR3: CACSSGLALYDEQFF. The CDR3 DNA follows: TGTGCCTGCAGCTCCGGACTAGCGCTATACGATGAGCAGTTCTTC.

Concerning this clonotype itself: At one end, the junction sequence differs from germline, possibly due to a read error. The V call is TRBV7-3, the J call TRBJ2-2, with 7 bases that match TRBD1. CDR3 length: 15 residues. CDR1 is SGHTA and CDR2 is FQGTGA in the germline V gene. The CDR3 bases are TGTGTCAGCAGCTTAAGCAGGGACAGCACCGGGGAGCTGTTTTTT. It translates to CVSSLSRDSTGELFF.

As regards this clonotype: One junction end disagrees with the germline gene, perhaps due to a read error. V is TRBV5-4 and J is TRBJ2-1; no firm D call. The CDR3 runs 13 residues. In germline, CDR1 is SGHNT, CDR2 YYREEE (reference sequence). The CDR3 region is CANSQISANEQFF. CDR3 sequence (DNA): TGTGCCAACAGCCAGATTTCTGCGAATGAGCAGTTCTTC.

As regards this clonotype: Germline is not matched at one junction end, which may reflect a read error. The genes are TRBV5-5 and TRBJ2-1, with 9 bases aligning to TRBD2. This CDR3 is 15 amino acids long. Germline CDR1 and CDR2: SGHKS and YYEKEE (reference sequence). The CDR3 DNA reads as TGTGTCAGCAGCTCGGGACTAGCAGACGAAAATGAGCAGTTCTTC. Amino acids: CVSSSGLADENEQFF.

Note on this clonotype: One end of the junction is discordant with germline, which a read error may explain. The chain links TRBV12-3 or TRBV12-4 to TRBJ2-7; D unclear. The CDR3 is 12 residues long. CDR3 residues: CASNLEHYEQCF. The CDR3 DNA is TGTGCCAGCAATTTGGAACACTACGAGCAGTGCTTC.

Worth noting for this clonotype: One junction end does not reproduce the germline sequence, and a read error may be involved. The chain is built from TRBV6-2 or TRBV6-3 and TRBJ2-1; 7 bases map to TRBD1. CDR3 size: 16 residues. Per the germline V gene, CDR1 is MNHEY and CDR2 is SVGEGT. In DNA form, the CDR3 reads TGTGCCAGCGGCGGACAGGTCCTTAGCTCCTACAATGAGCAGCTTTTC. It is translated as CASGGQVLSSYNEQLF.

Regarding this clonotype: It may be a read error: a sequence one base away is much more abundant. CDR3 DNA sequence: TGTACCAGCAGCTTGGGCGGAGGTGTGGAGACCCAGTACTTC. This sequence encodes CTSSLGGGVETQYF. The chain employs TRBV7-9 and TRBJ2-5; TRBD2 is a possible D gene (5 bases). Germline lookup yields CDR1 SEHNR and CDR2 FQNEAQ (reference sequence). The CDR3 covers 14 residues.

For this clonotype: The junction shows a germline mismatch at one end, possibly a read error. The rearrangement joins TRBV6-6 to TRBJ2-1; no definite D call. CDR1 is MNHNY and CDR2 is SVGAGI in the germline V gene (reference sequence). This CDR3 is built from 15 residues. CDR3 amino acids: CASNYPGDGYNEQFF. CDR3 DNA: TGTGCCAGCAATTACCCTGGAGACGGGTACAATGAGCAGTTCTTC.